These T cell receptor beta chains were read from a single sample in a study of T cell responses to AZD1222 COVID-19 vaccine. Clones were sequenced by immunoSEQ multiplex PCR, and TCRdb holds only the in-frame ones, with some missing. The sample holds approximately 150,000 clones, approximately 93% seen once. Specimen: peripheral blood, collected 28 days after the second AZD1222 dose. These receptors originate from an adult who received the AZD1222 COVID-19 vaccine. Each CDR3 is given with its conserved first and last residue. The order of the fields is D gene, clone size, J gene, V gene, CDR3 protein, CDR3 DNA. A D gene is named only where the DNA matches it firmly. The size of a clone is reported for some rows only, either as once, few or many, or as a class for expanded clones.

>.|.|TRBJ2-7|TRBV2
CASSEEDSIYEQYF
TGTGCCAGCAGTGAAGAGGACAGTATCTACGAGCAGTACTTC
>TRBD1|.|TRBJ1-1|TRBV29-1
CSVEGQGPNTEAFF
TGCAGCGTTGAAGGACAGGGCCCGAACACTGAAGCTTTCTTT
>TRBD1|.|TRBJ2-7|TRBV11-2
CASSEDRDEQYF
TGTGCCAGCAGCGAAGACAGGGACGAGCAGTACTTC
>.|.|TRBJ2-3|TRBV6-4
CASSGEWSDTQYF
TGTGCCAGCAGTGGGGAATGGTCAGATACGCAGTATTTT
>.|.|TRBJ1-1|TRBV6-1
CASSEESRSLEAFF
TGTGCCAGCAGTGAAGAGAGTAGGTCCCTTGAAGCTTTCTTT
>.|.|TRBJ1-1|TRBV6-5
CASSWGDTEAFF
TGTGCCAGCAGTTGGGGGGACACTGAAGCTTTCTTT
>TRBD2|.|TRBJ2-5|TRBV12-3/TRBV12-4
CASSLFSGETQYF
TGTGCCAGCAGTTTATTTAGCGGGGAGACCCAGTACTTC
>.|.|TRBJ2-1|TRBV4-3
CASSQGSGIYNEQFF
TGCGCCAGCAGCCAAGGCTCCGGGATCTACAATGAGCAGTTCTTC
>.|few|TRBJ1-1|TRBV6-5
CASSPGHRTEAFF
TGTGCCAGCAGCCCGGGACATCGGACGGAAGCTTTCTTT
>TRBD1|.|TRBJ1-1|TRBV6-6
CASSITGALGAFF
TGTGCCAGCAGTATAACAGGGGCCCTTGGGGCTTTCTTT
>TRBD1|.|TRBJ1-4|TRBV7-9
CATIGQGRDLGKLFF
TGTGCCACTATCGGACAGGGAAGGGACCTTGGGAAACTGTTTTTT
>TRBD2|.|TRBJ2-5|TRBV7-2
CASSLAERGGRETQYF
TGTGCCAGCAGCTTAGCAGAGCGGGGGGGCCGAGAGACCCAGTACTTC
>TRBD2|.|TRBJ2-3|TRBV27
CASSRGASGITQYF
TGTGCCAGCAGTCGAGGGGCTAGCGGGATTACGCAGTATTTT
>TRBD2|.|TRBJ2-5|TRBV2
CASRTQGLAGGGETQYF
TGTGCCAGCAGGACCCAGGGACTAGCGGGAGGCGGAGAGACCCAGTACTTC
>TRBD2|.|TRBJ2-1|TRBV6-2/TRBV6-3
CASSYRAGENNEQFF
TGTGCCAGCAGTTACCGTGCGGGGGAAAACAATGAGCAGTTCTTC
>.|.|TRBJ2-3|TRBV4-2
CASSLGSADITDTQYF
TGTGCCAGCAGCCTAGGGAGCGCGGATATCACAGATACGCAGTATTTT
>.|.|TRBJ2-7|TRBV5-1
CASSLDEASYYEQYF
TGCGCCAGCAGCTTGGATGAAGCCTCGTACTACGAGCAGTACTTC
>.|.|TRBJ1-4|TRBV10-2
CASSDNQAGNKEKLFF
TGCGCCAGCAGTGATAACCAGGCGGGGAATAAGGAAAAACTGTTTTTT
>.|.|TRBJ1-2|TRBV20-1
CSASNQGTAYYSPYGYTF
TGCAGTGCTAGTAATCAGGGGACTGCCTACTATTCCCCTTATGGCTACACCTTC
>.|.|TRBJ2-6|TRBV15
CATSKDIPGANVLTF
TGTGCCACCAGCAAGGACATTCCTGGGGCCAACGTCCTGACTTTC